These T cell receptor beta chains were read from a single sample in a study of OX40 agonist ivuxolimab in advanced cancers. Sequenced by immunoSEQ multiplex PCR; TCRdb stores in-frame clones only, minus some. The data show approximately 67,000 clones, with 85% seen just once and around 2% held by the top ten. Sample: CD4+ or CD8+ T cells sorted from blood, taken in a trial of the OX40 agonist ivuxolimab. The receptor set was obtained from an adult with an advanced solid tumor such as melanoma, head and neck, liver or kidney cancer. The CDR3 runs from the conserved cysteine through the conserved F or W. D genes are given only for firm matches. Expanded clones get a size class; other rows say once, few or many, or leave the size out.

j_gene: TRBJ2-3
abundance: once
d_gene: TRBD1
v_gene: TRBV18
CDR3aa: CASSPSGTGGADTQYF
CDR3nt: TGTGCCAGCTCACCTTCCGGGACAGGGGGCGCAGATACGCAGTATTTT

j_gene: TRBJ2-7
abundance: -
d_gene: -
v_gene: TRBV7-2
CDR3aa: CASSRGPYYEQYF
CDR3nt: TGTGCCAGCAGCCGTGGACCCTACTACGAGCAGTACTTC

j_gene: TRBJ1-2
abundance: -
d_gene: -
v_gene: TRBV19
CDR3aa: CASSIQGGGYTF
CDR3nt: TGTGCCAGTAGTATACAGGGTGGTGGCTACACCTTC

j_gene: TRBJ1-4
abundance: -
d_gene: -
v_gene: TRBV7-9
CDR3aa: CASSPPGTHEKLFF
CDR3nt: TGTGCCAGCAGCCCCCCCGGGACCCATGAAAAACTGTTTTTT

j_gene: TRBJ2-3
abundance: few
d_gene: TRBD1
v_gene: TRBV6-6
CDR3aa: CASSSGTGGITDTQYF
CDR3nt: TGTGCCAGCAGTTCCGGGACAGGGGGTATCACAGATACGCAGTATTTT

j_gene: TRBJ2-3
abundance: -
d_gene: TRBD2
v_gene: TRBV6-1
CDR3aa: CASSEAAAGGTTDTQYF
CDR3nt: TGTGCCAGCAGTGAAGCGGCAGCGGGGGGGACCACAGATACGCAGTATTTT

j_gene: TRBJ1-4
abundance: -
d_gene: TRBD1
v_gene: TRBV7-9
CDR3aa: CASSFGDRGNEKLFF
CDR3nt: TGTGCCAGCAGCTTCGGGGACAGGGGAAATGAAAAACTGTTTTTT

j_gene: TRBJ2-7
abundance: -
d_gene: TRBD2
v_gene: TRBV12-5
CDR3aa: CASGLVLGGRSYEQYF
CDR3nt: TGTGCTAGTGGTTTGGTACTGGGCGGGAGGAGCTACGAGCAGTACTTC

j_gene: TRBJ2-1
abundance: -
d_gene: -
v_gene: TRBV7-2
CDR3aa: CASSSWGRNEQFF
CDR3nt: TGTGCCAGCAGCTCATGGGGTCGCAATGAGCAGTTCTTC

j_gene: TRBJ2-1
abundance: -
d_gene: TRBD2
v_gene: TRBV7-8
CDR3aa: CASSLARLAAYNEQFF
CDR3nt: TGTGCCAGCAGCTTAGCTCGTCTAGCGGCCTACAATGAGCAGTTCTTC

j_gene: TRBJ2-5
abundance: -
d_gene: -
v_gene: TRBV7-3
CDR3aa: CASSLGTGKTQYF
CDR3nt: TGTGCCAGCAGCTTAGGGACGGGGAAGACCCAGTACTTC

j_gene: TRBJ1-5
abundance: -
d_gene: TRBD1
v_gene: TRBV15
CDR3aa: CATKEQGVGNQPQHF
CDR3nt: TGTGCCACCAAAGAACAGGGGGTCGGCAATCAGCCCCAGCATTTT